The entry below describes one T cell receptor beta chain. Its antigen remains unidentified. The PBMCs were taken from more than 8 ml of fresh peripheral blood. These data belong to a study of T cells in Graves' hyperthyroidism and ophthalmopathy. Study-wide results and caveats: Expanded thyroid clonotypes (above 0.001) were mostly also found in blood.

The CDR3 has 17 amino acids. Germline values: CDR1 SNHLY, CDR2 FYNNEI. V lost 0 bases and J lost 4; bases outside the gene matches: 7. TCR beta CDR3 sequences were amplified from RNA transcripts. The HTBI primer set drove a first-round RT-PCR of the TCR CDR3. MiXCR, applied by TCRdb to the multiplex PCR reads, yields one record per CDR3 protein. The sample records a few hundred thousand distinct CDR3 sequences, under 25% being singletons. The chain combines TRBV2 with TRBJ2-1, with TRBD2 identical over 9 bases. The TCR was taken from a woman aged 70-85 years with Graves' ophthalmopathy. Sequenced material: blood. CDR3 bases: TGTGCCAGCAGTGAAGCAGGTAGTAGCGGGAGATACAATGAGCAGTTCTTC. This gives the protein CASSEAGSSGRYNEQFF.